The 5 T cell receptor beta chains listed next were all sequenced from one sample in a study of cytomegalovirus exposure and HLA in healthy donors. Clones were sequenced by immunoSEQ multiplex PCR, and TCRdb holds only the in-frame ones, with some missing. Among some 65,000 clones listed, about 94% were seen once. Input material: PBMCs. The source is a man aged 18 to 30 in good health and CMV-seropositive.

The V and J genes are TRBV5-4 and TRBJ2-7; TRBD2 matches 8 bases. The CDR3 runs 15 residues. CDR1 is SGHNT and CDR2 is YYREEE in the germline V gene (reference sequence). With V trimmed by 1 base and J by 2 bases, 5 bases remained unmatched. In DNA form, the CDR3 reads TGTGCCAGCAGCTTGTCGGCGGGAGGTACCTACGAGCAGTACTTC. It encodes CASSLSAGGTYEQYF.

The chain recombines TRBV6-6 with TRBJ2-3; tentatively, D is TRBD1 (6 bases). Trimming left V 5 bases short and J 7 bases short, with 22 bases between. The CDR3 consists of 16 residues. Germline V gene lookup returns CDR1 MNHNY and CDR2 SVGAGI (reference sequence). CDR3 loop: CASSTDRSPSSNTQYF. CDR3 DNA: TGTGCCAGCAGTACCGACAGGAGTCCCTCGTCAAATACGCAGTATTTT.

This chain connects TRBV6-4 to TRBJ2-5; 10 bases fit TRBD1. This CDR3 has 15 amino acids. The germline CDR1 and CDR2 sequences are MRHNA and SNTAGT. V was pared by 5 bases and J by 5 bases, with 8 bases of the junction left unmatched. This CDR3 reads CASSQYPGQGETQYF. The CDR3 coding sequence is TGTGCCAGCAGTCAATACCCGGGACAGGGGGAGACCCAGTACTTC.

The chain uses TRBV6-4 and TRBJ1-2, with a tentative D call TRBD1 (5 bases). The CDR3 totals 11 residues. CDR1 and CDR2 from the germline V gene are MRHNA and SNTAGT. V was trimmed by 6 bases and J by 8 bases, leaving 10 bases between them. The CDR3: CASRDRHGYTF. CDR3 sequence (DNA): TGTGCCAGCAGAGACAGACACGGCTACACCTTC.

The chain has TRBV25-1 and TRBJ2-7; 7 positions agree with TRBD1. The CDR3 contains 12 residues. Germline CDR1 and CDR2: MGHDK and SYGVNS. Losses at the gene ends were 6 bases for V and 4 bases for J; bases not matched to a gene: 3. The CDR3 protein is CASRTGRYEQYF. The CDR3 DNA reads TGTGCCAGCAGGACAGGGCGGTACGAGCAGTACTTC.